This TCR beta chain was sequenced for a study of blood T cell repertoires in COVID-19. Patients at the Seattle site were enrolled during active infection and followed longitudinally. Study processing details: Amplification of reference gene primers was used by the study to estimate nucleated cell counts. The protocol was immunoSEQ multiplex PCR, while the TCRdb copy is restricted to in-frame clones and leaves out a portion. That table is the source of V, J and clone size, and D and trimming were worked out from the DNA. The table lists a few hundred thousand clones, around 90% of them singletons. The CDR3 covers 16 residues. Germline V gives CDR1 ENHRY, CDR2 SYGVKD. The V end was cut by 0 bases, the J end by 0 bases, with 6 bases between.

The J gene is TRBJ1-6, the V gene TRBV10-3; D is unresolved. Sequencing used peripheral blood. This TCR derives from a woman aged 25-40 years with COVID-19, enrolled during active disease. The CDR3 region is CAISESESSYNSPLHF. CDR3 nucleotide sequence: TGTGCCATCAGTGAGTCCGAGAGCTCCTATAATTCACCCCTCCACTTT.